Sequencing of this TCR beta chain was carried out in a study of CD8+ T cells in alopecia areata. About the research overall: Among treated patients, oral tofacitinib was administered at 5 to 10 mg twice daily. Tofacitinib therapy lasting 6 to 18 months was followed by 6 months off drug. Overall study results and limits: Lesional tissue from the scalp (especially in alopecia totalis/universalis) showed higher clonality than normal scalp.

Those with alopecia areata gave lesional scalp punch biopsies and peripheral blood. The authors extracted RNA and reverse transcribed it into cDNA as the sequencing template. Assay: immunoSEQ multiplex PCR; the TCRdb copy retains only in-frame clones and omits some. The sample comprises 120,000 or so clones, approximately 58% of which are singletons, and 3.5% to 5.5% rests with the top ten. Notes on this clone: Its target is not known.

Germline V lookup: CDR1 MNHNS, CDR2 SASEGT. The CDR3 covers 14 residues. V gave up 4 bases and J gave up 6 bases, with 15 bases separating them. The sequence came from a human donor with alopecia areata. J is TRBJ1-1 and V is TRBV6-1; a possible D gene is TRBD1 (6 bases). The sample consisted of CD4+ T cells sorted from blood, taken at week 0. CDR3: CASSGRGRIAEAFF. The CDR3 DNA sequence: TGTGCCAGCAGTGGGCGGGGGCGGATTGCTGAAGCTTTCTTT.